One T cell receptor beta chain is described in this entry. This sample is part of a study of blood T cell repertoires in COVID-19. Clones were sequenced by immunoSEQ multiplex PCR, and TCRdb holds only the in-frame ones, with some missing. This table has some 190,000 clones, roughly 91% appearing once. CDR3 length equals 15 residues. CDR1 and CDR2 from the germline V gene are MNHEY and SVGEGT. V was pared by 2 bases and J by 4 bases, with 6 bases of the junction left unmatched. The source is a human donor in a cohort sampled during active COVID-19. The gene calls are TRBV6-2 or TRBV6-3 and TRBJ2-7; 9 bases match TRBD1. The sequenced sample was peripheral blood. The CDR3, as DNA: TGTGCCAGCAGTTACGGACAGGGGTCTTATTACGAGCAGTACTTC. Its protein product is CASSYGQGSYYEQYF.